This entry features one T cell receptor (beta chain) sequence. This CDR3 spans 17 amino acids. CDR1 and CDR2 (germline): LGHDT, YNNKEL (reference sequence). The sample is drawn from a study of T cells expressing NK-cell markers. From the 5' RACE reads, TCRdb lists one entry per CDR3 protein and no DNA. Its table lists 350,000 to 450,000 distinct CDR3 sequences. The chain carries TRBV3-1 and TRBJ2-7; lacking DNA, the TRBD2 call made by TCRdb goes unchecked. Sequencing used blood T cells: a sorted CD56 or NKG2C T cell subset, CD4+ or CD8+ T cells, or bulk PBMC T cells (not recorded which). This TCR came from a man aged 18-70 years in good health. The CDR3 protein is CASSQGRTAGRTGEQYF.